This T cell receptor beta chain was retrieved from a study of CD8 T cells in Susac syndrome. The authors sequenced TCR beta from blood CD8+ and CD4+ T cells. The study used healthy donors as controls matched for age and sex. TEMRA cells were FACS-enriched and CD8+ and CD4+ T cells negatively isolated. Random hexamers were used to reverse transcribe 0.5 to 1 ug of RNA. An immunoSEQ multiplex PCR generated amplified TCR beta CDR3 products spanning 54 Vbeta and 13 Jbeta. MiXCR, run by TCRdb on the immunoSEQ multiplex PCR reads, gives a single entry per CDR3 protein. The sample includes about 120,000 distinct CDR3 sequences, around nine tenths of them seen just once. The sequence came from a human donor in good health. Sequences were obtained from CD4+ T cells from PBMCs.

CDR3: CASSPRQGHAGYTF. CDR3 sequence (DNA): TGTGCCAGTAGTCCTCGACAGGGCCACGCTGGCTACACCTTC. This rearrangement joins TRBV19 to TRBJ1-2, with TRBD1 matching over 7 bases. After removal of 5 bases from V and 7 bases from J, the junction contained 10 bases not matched to a gene. The CDR3 runs 14 residues. Germline CDR1 LNHDA, CDR2 SQIVND (reference sequence). The full variable domain, with the rest looked up from reference TRBV19 and TRBJ1-2, is DGGITQSPKYLFRKEGQNVTLSCEQNLNHDAMYWYRQDPGQGLRLIYYSQIVNDFQKGDIAEGYSVSREKKESFPLTVTSAQKNPTAFYLCASSPRQGHAGYTFGSGTRLTVV.